This is a list of T cell receptor beta chains from one sample in a study of blood T cell repertoires in COVID-19. The table came from immunoSEQ multiplex PCR; TCRdb's copy has only in-frame clones and leaves some out. The sample has some 240,000 clones, 80% to 90% seen once. Sequencing input: peripheral blood. These receptors all come from a woman aged 70-85 years with COVID-19, enrolled during active disease. The CDR3 runs from the conserved cysteine through the conserved F or W. A D gene is named only where the DNA matches it firmly. Clone size is not always given. Where it is, it says once, few, many or a class for expanded clones.

d_gene	v_gene	abundance	j_gene	CDR3nt	CDR3aa
-	TRBV6-1	-	TRBJ1-1	TGTGCCAGCAGTGACACAGTATCCGAAGCTTTCTTT	CASSDTVSEAFF
-	TRBV18	few	TRBJ1-1	TGTGCCAGCTCCGCACAGGAAAACACTGAAGCTTTCTTT	CASSAQENTEAFF
TRBD2	TRBV5-1	once	TRBJ2-7	TGCGCCAGCTCGGAGGGAGGGCTATCCTACGAGCAGTACTTC	CASSEGGLSYEQYF
TRBD1	TRBV30	-	TRBJ1-1	TGTGCCTGGAGGCAGGGGGCTGAAGCTTTCTTT	CAWRQGAEAFF
TRBD2	TRBV10-1	-	TRBJ2-7	TGCGCTCCTCGAGTCGGACTAGCGGCATACTACGAGCAGTACTTC	CAPRVGLAAYYEQYF
TRBD1	TRBV27	-	TRBJ1-2	TGTGCCAGCAGTTTCCGCGTCGACAGGGACTATGGCTACACCTTC	CASSFRVDRDYGYTF
TRBD1	TRBV12-3/TRBV12-4	once	TRBJ1-1	TGTGCCAGCAGTCCACAGGGGCCTGGGGCTTTCTTT	CASSPQGPGAFF
TRBD1	TRBV2	-	TRBJ1-2	TGTGCCAGCAGTGAACAGGGGGGCGGCTACACCTTC	CASSEQGGGYTF
-	TRBV11-3	-	TRBJ2-1	TGTGCCAGCAGCTTAATCCAGCAGGGAAACAATGAGCAGTTCTTC	CASSLIQQGNNEQFF
-	TRBV30	once	TRBJ1-2	TGTGCCTGGAGTGTACGGGGTTCTAATGGCTACACCTTC	CAWSVRGSNGYTF
TRBD1	TRBV6-5	-	TRBJ2-7	TGTGCCACCCATTTGGGACAGGGGGCGGGTGAGCAGTACTTC	CATHLGQGAGEQYF
-	TRBV4-2	-	TRBJ2-3	TGTGCCAGCAGCCAAGATCTAGTGGGAGGATCGGGGACTAGCACAGATACGCAGTATTTT	CASSQDLVGGSGTSTDTQYF
TRBD1	TRBV4-2	-	TRBJ1-4	TGTGCCAGCAGCCAACGGGGACAGGGCGGTGAAAAACTGTTTTTT	CASSQRGQGGEKLFF
TRBD2	TRBV4-1	-	TRBJ2-3	TGCGCCAGCAGCCAAGAGGTTAGCGGGAGACGCACAGATACGCAGTATTTT	CASSQEVSGRRTDTQYF
TRBD1	TRBV27	-	TRBJ1-5	TGTGCCAGCAGTTCGAGGAAACAGGGGACGTCGGGCAATCAGCCCCAGCATTTT	CASSSRKQGTSGNQPQHF
TRBD1	TRBV7-8	-	TRBJ1-5	TGTGCCAGCAGCCGAGGGACAGTGAGTCAGCCCCAGCATTTT	CASSRGTVSQPQHF
TRBD1	TRBV14	-	TRBJ2-5	TGTGCCAGCAGCCAACGCTGGACAGGGGGGCAAGAGACCCAGTACTTC	CASSQRWTGGQETQYF
-	TRBV18	-	TRBJ1-2	TGTGCCAGCTCACCAGGGCAGGGTTCGTTTTATGGCTACACCTTC	CASSPGQGSFYGYTF
-	TRBV29-1	-	TRBJ2-7	TGCAGCGTTGAGGAACGCGGAAGGGGGGAGCAGTACTTC	CSVEERGRGEQYF
-	TRBV27	-	TRBJ1-5	TGTGCCAGCAGTTTATTAGGGAGTAGGGGCAATCAGCCCCAGCATTTT	CASSLLGSRGNQPQHF
TRBD1	TRBV2	-	TRBJ1-1	TGTGCCAGCAGGGGGACAGGAGGAAGTAATGAAGCTTTCTTT	CASRGTGGSNEAFF
-	TRBV27	once	TRBJ2-3	TGTGCCAGCAGGCCACGGCCCCCTAGCGACCCAGATACGCAGTATTTT	CASRPRPPSDPDTQYF
TRBD1	TRBV27	-	TRBJ2-3	TGTGCCAGCAGTTACCGGGACAGGGGATGCACAGATACGCAGTATTTT	CASSYRDRGCTDTQYF
-	TRBV5-6	-	TRBJ2-1	TGTGCCAGCAGCTTTGGACGGGAGGAGCAGTTCTTC	CASSFGREEQFF
-	TRBV3-1/TRBV3-2	-	TRBJ2-1	TGTGCCAGCAGCCAACAAAACGTAGGGGGGGCTGGGGAGCAGTTCTTC	CASSQQNVGGAGEQFF
-	TRBV5-1	-	TRBJ1-1	TGCGCCAGCAGCCCGACAGGCCGACAGAACACTGAAGCTTTCTTT	CASSPTGRQNTEAFF
TRBD1	TRBV25-1	-	TRBJ1-1	TGTGCCAGCACCAGACAGGGGTGGAACACTGAAGCTTTCTTT	CASTRQGWNTEAFF
TRBD1	TRBV29-1	-	TRBJ2-3	TGCAGCGTCCGAGGACAGGCCGGCGGGGATACGCAGTATTTT	CSVRGQAGGDTQYF
-	TRBV12-3/TRBV12-4	-	TRBJ2-5	TGTGCCAGCAGAGACCGCTTCCCCGGGGCCCAGTACTTC	CASRDRFPGAQYF
-	TRBV9	-	TRBJ2-7	TGTGCCAGCAGCGTAGACTTAGGGGGAGAATACGAGCAGTACTTC	CASSVDLGGEYEQYF
TRBD2	TRBV3-1/TRBV3-2	-	TRBJ2-2	TGTGCCAGCAGGCCAGCGGGAGGGCGGTCCACCGGGGAGCTGTTTTTT	CASRPAGGRSTGELFF
-	TRBV7-2	-	TRBJ1-4	TGTGCCAGCAGACCTCGGGGGGTTGGTGAAAAACTGTTTTTT	CASRPRGVGEKLFF
-	TRBV5-5	-	TRBJ1-1	TGTGCCAGCAGCTGGAACAGCTTAATGAACACTGAAGCTTTCTTT	CASSWNSLMNTEAFF
-	TRBV7-3	-	TRBJ1-2	TGTGCCAGCAGCTTAAGGTCGGACTATGGCTACACCTTC	CASSLRSDYGYTF
TRBD1	TRBV5-5	-	TRBJ1-4	TGTGCCAGCAGCCCGACAGGGTTGGATGAAAAACTGTTTTTT	CASSPTGLDEKLFF
TRBD1	TRBV18	-	TRBJ1-1	TGTGCCAGCTCACCCAACAGGGGGGCACCAACAAACACTGAAGCTTTCTTT	CASSPNRGAPTNTEAFF
TRBD1	TRBV6-5	-	TRBJ2-3	TGTGCCAGCAAGGGACAGGGAGGGAAAACAGATACGCAGTATTTT	CASKGQGGKTDTQYF
TRBD1	TRBV11-2	-	TRBJ1-6	TGTGCCAGCAGCCACGGGACAGGGGATTCACCCCTCCACTTT	CASSHGTGDSPLHF
TRBD1	TRBV25-1	few	TRBJ2-7	TGTGCCAGCAGTCCACAGGGGCTATACTCCTACGAGCAGTACTTC	CASSPQGLYSYEQYF
TRBD1	TRBV19	-	TRBJ2-7	TGTGCCAGTAGTAACGCCGGGACAGCCTACGAGCAGTACTTC	CASSNAGTAYEQYF
-	TRBV7-2	-	TRBJ2-1	TGTGCCAGCACCGAGGGGGAGTCCTACAATGAGCAGTTCTTC	CASTEGESYNEQFF
-	TRBV5-1	-	TRBJ2-2	TGCGCCAGCAGCTTTAGCGCCCATACCGGGGAGCTGTTTTTT	CASSFSAHTGELFF
-	TRBV5-1	-	TRBJ2-2	TGCGCCAGCAGCTTGGCGGGATCGGGCACCGGGGAGCTGTTTTTT	CASSLAGSGTGELFF
TRBD2	TRBV7-2	-	TRBJ2-6	TGTGCCAGCAGCTTAGATTTAGCGGGGACTGGGGCCAACGTCCTGACTTTC	CASSLDLAGTGANVLTF
-	TRBV4-3	-	TRBJ1-2	TGCGCCAGCAGCCAAGACAGGACAGAAGTCCTCTATGGCTACACCTTC	CASSQDRTEVLYGYTF
-	TRBV5-1	-	TRBJ2-2	TGCGCCAGCACCCTCGAAACGACTAGTCTCGCGAACACCGGGGAGCTGTTTTTT	CASTLETTSLANTGELFF
TRBD1	TRBV28	once	TRBJ2-2	TGTGCCTCGGGGACAGGGGCTCTCCGGGAGCTGTTTTTT	CASGTGALRELFF
TRBD1	TRBV28	-	TRBJ1-4	TGTGCCAGCAGCCCTGGCGGACAGGGGGGGGATGAAAAACTGTTTTTT	CASSPGGQGGDEKLFF
-	TRBV10-3	-	TRBJ1-3	TGTGCCACCGCAAGGGAGATCTCTGGAAACACCATATATTTT	CATAREISGNTIYF
-	TRBV11-3	-	TRBJ1-1	TGTGCCAGCAGCCCTGTTCAGGGTAAAGCTTTCTTT	CASSPVQGKAFF
TRBD1	TRBV24-1	-	TRBJ2-6	TGTGCCACAGGGACAGGGGGAGGCGGGGCCAACGTCCTGACTTTC	CATGTGGGGANVLTF
-	TRBV28	-	TRBJ1-2	TGTGCCAGCAGCCTCGGCGGCAAAAACTATGGCTACACCTTC	CASSLGGKNYGYTF
-	TRBV28	-	TRBJ1-5	TGTGCCAGCAGTCGTTCCGGGAACAATCAGCCCCAGCATTTT	CASSRSGNNQPQHF
TRBD1	TRBV18	once	TRBJ1-1	TGTGCCAGCTCACCACTGGGACAGGGGAACACTGAAGCTTTCTTT	CASSPLGQGNTEAFF
TRBD2	TRBV27	-	TRBJ2-1	TGTGCCAGCAGTTTAAAGTTCGGTGGCGGGAGTGTGGGCGATGAGCAGTTCTTC	CASSLKFGGGSVGDEQFF
-	TRBV29-1	-	TRBJ2-7	TGCAGCGCAGGCCATTTCTCCTACGAGCAGTACTTC	CSAGHFSYEQYF
-	TRBV3-1/TRBV3-2	-	TRBJ1-1	TGTGCCAGCAGCCATGGTTCCGGGAATGAAGCTTTCTTT	CASSHGSGNEAFF
-	TRBV11-3	-	TRBJ1-1	TGTGCCAGTCGGAGACAGGTGAACACTGAAGCTTTCTTT	CASRRQVNTEAFF
TRBD1	TRBV2	-	TRBJ1-5	TGTGCCAGCAGTGGGGGACAGGGGAGACAGCCCCAGCATTTT	CASSGGQGRQPQHF